The 17 T cell receptor beta chains given below trace back to one sample, sequenced in a study of blood T cell repertoires in COVID-19. The table came from immunoSEQ multiplex PCR; TCRdb's copy has only in-frame clones and leaves some out. The sample holds roughly 180,000 clones, less than 90% seen once. The sequencing input was PBMCs or T cells enriched from blood (not recorded which). Source of these receptors: a woman between 45 and 65 years old who had recovered from COVID-19.

J is TRBJ2-5 and V is TRBV7-2; 9 bases are shared with TRBD2. The CDR3 sequence is 16 residues long. Germline trimming cut 6 bases from V and 4 bases from J; bases unmatched to any gene: 12. CDR1 is SGHTA and CDR2 is FQGNSA in the germline V gene. The CDR3 sequence: CASSSTPGLATETQYF. CDR3 nucleotides: TGTGCCAGCAGTTCAACTCCGGGACTAGCCACAGAGACCCAGTACTTC.

The sample holds many counts of this clone. V and J are TRBV6-1 and TRBJ2-5; 11 bases are a match to TRBD1. Germline CDR1 and CDR2: MNHNS and SASEGT. This CDR3 region has 16 residues. The J segment lost 5 bases and the V segment lost 2 bases, leaving 7 bases of the junction unmatched. The CDR3 loop reads CASSELPGQGEETQYF. The CDR3 nucleotides are TGTGCCAGCAGTGAACTGCCGGGACAGGGGGAGGAGACCCAGTACTTC.

The chain combines TRBV10-3 with TRBJ1-3; D is unclear. Trimming cost V 3 bases and J 0 bases, with 21 bases left between them. The CDR3 sequence is 19 residues long. Per germline, CDR1 ENHRY and CDR2 SYGVKD. The CDR3 here is CAISDPSGPPGNSGNTIYF. DNA of the CDR3: TGTGCCATCAGTGACCCCAGCGGCCCGCCCGGCAACTCTGGAAACACCATATATTTT.

The V gene is TRBV6-2 or TRBV6-3, the J gene TRBJ1-2, with 7 positions matching TRBD1. The CDR3 consists of 13 residues. With 5 bases clipped from V and 4 bases from J, the junction kept 4 bases outside the gene matches. Germline CDR1 and CDR2: MNHEY and SVGEGT. This chain's CDR3 is CASSTDRIYGYTF. CDR3 bases: TGTGCCAGCAGTACGGACAGGATCTATGGCTACACCTTC.

V and J are TRBV6-1 and TRBJ1-6, with D perhaps matching TRBD1 (6 bases). This CDR3 contains 16 residues. The germline CDR1 and CDR2 sequences are MNHNS and SASEGT. V lost 4 bases and J 0 bases, leaving 10 bases between the germline ends. CDR3 sequence: CASSAQGSSYNSPLHF. The DNA of the CDR3 is TGTGCCAGCAGTGCACAGGGATCCTCCTATAATTCACCCCTCCACTTT.

V and J are TRBV28 and TRBJ1-5; the D gene is possibly TRBD1 (5 bases). In germline, CDR1 is MDHEN, CDR2 SYDVKM. Between the trimmed V and J ends, which lost 3 bases and 2 bases, there was a span of 11 bases. The CDR3 is 15 residues long. CDR3 in DNA: TGTGCCAGCAGTTTCCTCAGCAGGGGCAATCAGCCCCAGCATTTT. This translates into CASSFLSRGNQPQHF.

The chain recombines TRBV6-6 with TRBJ2-1; TRBD2 is a possible D gene (6 bases). Looked up from germline, CDR1 is MNHNY and CDR2 is SVGAGI (reference sequence). The CDR3 is 16 amino acids. Deletions cut 7 bases from V and 0 bases from J, with 16 bases between. CDR3 nucleotides: TGTGCCAGCACCACGGACTATTCAAGCTCCTACAATGAGCAGTTCTTC. Amino acids: CASTTDYSSSYNEQFF.

This clone has more than one count but fewer than ten. The CDR3 bases are TGTGCCAGCACCAAACTAGCGGATTCCTACAATGAGCAGTTCTTC. Translated, it gives CASTKLADSYNEQFF. This chain uses TRBV2 with TRBJ2-1, with TRBD2 matching 8 bases. Germline V gene sequence: CDR1 SNHLY, CDR2 FYNNEI. J was trimmed by 1 base and V by 7 bases; bases with no gene match: 6. The CDR3 runs 15 residues.

The J gene is TRBJ2-7, the V gene TRBV28; D is unclear. Germline CDR1 MDHEN, CDR2 SYDVKM. The CDR3 covers 13 residues. V was cut by 4 bases and J by 2 bases, with 9 bases left in between. CDR3: CASSSQLTYEQYV. In DNA, the CDR3 is TGTGCCAGCAGTTCGCAACTTACCTACGAGCAGTACGTC.

The chain recombines TRBV19 with TRBJ1-5, with D possibly TRBD1 on 6 matching bases. Trimming pared 3 bases from V and 0 bases from J, leaving 30 bases between. Germline V gene lookup returns CDR1 LNHDA and CDR2 SQIVND (reference sequence). The CDR3 consists of 22 residues. This CDR3 is CASSIPSGGAASRSYSNQPQHF. Here the CDR3 DNA reads TGTGCCAGTAGTATTCCCTCGGGGGGGGCAGCCTCGAGGTCTTATAGCAATCAGCCCCAGCATTTT. Complete variable domain (other parts from reference TRBV19 and TRBJ1-5): DGGITQSPKYLFRKEGQNVTLSCEQNLNHDAMYWYRQDPGQGLRLIYYSQIVNDFQKGDIAEGYSVSREKKESFPLTVTSAQKNPTAFYLCASSIPSGGAASRSYSNQPQHFGDGTRLSIL.

DNA of the CDR3: TGCAGTGCCGCGGCGAAGACCCAGTACTTC. It translates to CSAAAKTQYF. The V gene is TRBV20-1, the J gene TRBJ2-5; D gene ambiguous. The CDR3 is made up of 10 amino acids. CDR1 DFQATT and CDR2 SNEGSKA come from the germline V gene (reference sequence). The V gene lost 6 bases and the J gene lost 6 bases, with 8 bases spanning the gap.

Only one count was recorded for this clone. The V call is TRBV5-1, the J call TRBJ2-5; TRBD1 agrees at 9 bases. CDR3 size: 15 residues. Germline lookup yields CDR1 SGHRS and CDR2 YFSETQ. The junction had 8 bases not matched to a gene; V was cut back by 4 bases and J by 4 bases. The CDR3 nucleotides read TGCGCCAGCAGCGGGGGACAGGGAGGCCGAGAGACCCAGTACTTC. Translating gives CASSGGQGGRETQYF.

The chain carries TRBV5-4 and TRBJ2-5; no clear D gene. The CDR3 is made up of 15 amino acids. Germline CDR1 and CDR2: SGHNT and YYREEE (reference sequence). Trimming removed 0 bases at V and 1 base at J, with 10 bases between. Here the CDR3 reads CASSLDLGRQETQYF. The DNA of the CDR3 is TGTGCCAGCAGCTTGGACCTAGGTCGCCAAGAGACCCAGTACTTC.

The genes are TRBV6-6 and TRBJ2-6; D unresolved. V was shortened by 5 bases and J by 4 bases, with 18 bases between the two germline ends. The CDR3 covers 17 residues. Germline CDR1 is MNHNY and CDR2 is SVGAGI (reference sequence). The chain's CDR3 is CASSLLPVLEGANVLTF. CDR3 sequence (DNA): TGTGCCAGCAGTCTCCTGCCGGTCCTGGAGGGGGCCAACGTCCTGACTTTC.

The chain combines TRBV11-2 with TRBJ2-7, with D possibly being TRBD2 (6 bases). The CDR3 runs to 13 residues. The V and J ends lost 5 bases and 2 bases respectively, with 10 bases between them. The germline gives CDR1 SGHAT, CDR2 FQNNGV. Here the CDR3 DNA reads TGTGCCAGCAGCCCTTGGGGGGCCTACGAGCAGTACGTC. It yields the protein CASSPWGAYEQYV.

This clone was observed a single time. The V call is TRBV5-4, the J call TRBJ2-7; D might be TRBD1 (6 bases). The length of the CDR3 is 13 residues. The germline gives CDR1 SGHNT, CDR2 YYREEE (reference sequence). The CDR3 here is CASRLDRPYEQYV. The CDR3 DNA reads as TGTGCCAGCAGATTGGACAGACCCTACGAGCAGTACGTC.

V usage is TRBV2 and J usage is TRBJ2-1; a weak D match, TRBD1 (6 bases). CDR1 is SNHLY and CDR2 is FYNNEI in the germline V gene. The CDR3 spans 11 residues. V was pared by 7 bases and J by 8 bases, with 9 bases between. The CDR3 DNA sequence: TGTGCCAGCACCGAGGGGGATGAGCAGTTCTTC. This codes for CASTEGDEQFF.